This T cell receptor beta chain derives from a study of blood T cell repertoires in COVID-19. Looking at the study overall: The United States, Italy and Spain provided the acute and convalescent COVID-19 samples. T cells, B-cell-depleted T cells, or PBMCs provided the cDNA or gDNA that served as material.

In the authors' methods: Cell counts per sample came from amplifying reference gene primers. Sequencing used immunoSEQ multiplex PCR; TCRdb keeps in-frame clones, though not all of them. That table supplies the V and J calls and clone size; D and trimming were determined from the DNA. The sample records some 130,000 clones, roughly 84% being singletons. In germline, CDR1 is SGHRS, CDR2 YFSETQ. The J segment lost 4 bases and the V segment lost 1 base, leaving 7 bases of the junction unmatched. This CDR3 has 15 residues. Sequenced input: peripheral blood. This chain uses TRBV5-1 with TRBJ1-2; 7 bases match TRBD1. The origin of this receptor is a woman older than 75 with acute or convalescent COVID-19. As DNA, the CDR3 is TGCGCCAGCAGCTTGACAACAGGGGATGGCTATGGCTACACCTTC. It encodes CASSLTTGDGYGYTF.